One sample yielded the 20 T cell receptor beta chains listed below, sequenced in a study of cytotoxic CD8 clonotypes in ibrutinib-treated CLL (dated by TCRdb to about 2021). Read against the paper, the sample's time point label means: 24 months on ibrutinib. Receptor amplification or capture employed the immunoSEQ multiplex PCR assay. TCRdb carries this immuneACCESS record with in-frame sequences only. Its versions omit some clonotypes, under half of them owing to an unresolved V gene in the studies checked, with the rest unexplained. In all, the sample holds roughly 180,000 clones, and roughly 72% of those were seen once. Around an eighth of the sample is in the top ten clones. The starting material was PBMCs, obtained after 24 months of ibrutinib treatment. Every receptor here comes from a human donor with chronic lymphocytic leukemia.

The V and J genes are TRBV13 and TRBJ1-1; D call uncertain. The germline V and J ends were trimmed by 5 bases and 8 bases, with 18 bases remaining between them. This CDR3 is built from 14 residues. Germline lookup yields CDR1 PRHDT and CDR2 FYEKMQ (reference sequence). CDR3 DNA: TGTGCCAGCAGCCCCGGCAGGCTTAGAAACGAAGCTTTCTTT. This sequence encodes CASSPGRLRNEAFF.

The chain links TRBV5-4 to TRBJ2-5; D perhaps matches TRBD2 (6 bases). V was shortened by 0 bases and J by 7 bases, with 19 bases between the two germline ends. Germline V lookup: CDR1 SGHNT, CDR2 YYREEE (reference sequence). CDR3 size: 16 residues. The CDR3 nucleotides are TGTGCCAGCAGCTTGGCCAGAGTGCGGGAATCTGGGACCCAGTACTTC. Translated, it gives CASSLARVRESGTQYF.

This chain connects TRBV2 to TRBJ2-1; perhaps TRBD2 as D (5 bases). V was pared by 6 bases and J by 5 bases, with 11 bases between. Germline V gene sequence: CDR1 SNHLY, CDR2 FYNNEI. This CDR3 is 13 amino acids long. DNA of the CDR3: TGTGCCAGCAGCAACACTAGAGACAATGAGCAGTTCTTC. Translation: CASSNTRDNEQFF.

This clone has a handful of counts. V and J are TRBV18 and TRBJ1-2; 9 nucleotides agree with TRBD1. CDR3 length: 15 amino acids. V was pared by 3 bases and J by 2 bases, with 4 bases of the junction left unmatched. Germline V CDR1 and CDR2: KGHSH, LQKENI. The CDR3 region is CASSPRTGENYGYTF. As DNA, the CDR3 is TGTGCCAGCTCACCTCGGACAGGGGAGAACTATGGCTACACCTTC.

This clone was seen at least ten times. This chain links TRBV7-9 with TRBJ2-1; tentative D call: TRBD2 (6 bases). Per germline, CDR1 SEHNR and CDR2 FQNEAQ (reference sequence). The CDR3 sequence is 16 residues long. V was pared by 2 bases and J by 8 bases, with 19 bases between. The CDR3: CASSLIGSGKSDEQFF. The CDR3 DNA reads as TGTGCCAGCAGCTTAATCGGGAGTGGGAAGAGTGATGAGCAGTTCTTC.

The V call is TRBV10-3, the J call TRBJ2-5; the D call may be TRBD1 or TRBD2 (5 bases each). The CDR3 runs 13 residues. V dropped 4 bases and J dropped 7 bases, with 13 bases sitting between them. Per germline, CDR1 ENHRY and CDR2 SYGVKD. The CDR3 region is CAISAGHGGTQYF. CDR3 DNA sequence: TGTGCCATCAGTGCTGGACATGGAGGGACCCAGTACTTC.

CDR3: CASSVGLVRVGTDTQYF. The CDR3, as DNA: TGTGCCAGCAGTGTGGGCTTAGTAAGGGTCGGCACAGATACGCAGTATTTT. The V gene is TRBV2, the J gene TRBJ2-3; D call uncertain. The CDR3 runs to 17 residues. In germline, CDR1 is SNHLY, CDR2 FYNNEI. Trimming shortened V by 4 bases and J by 1 base, and 18 bases separated the two germline ends.

The J gene is TRBJ2-3, the V gene TRBV5-1; D perhaps matches TRBD2 (5 bases). The V end was cut by 5 bases, the J end by 0 bases, with 10 bases between. The CDR3 runs 14 residues. Germline lookup yields CDR1 SGHRS and CDR2 YFSETQ. The CDR3 sequence is CASSTERSTDTQYF. CDR3 bases: TGCGCCAGCAGTACCGAGCGGAGCACAGATACGCAGTATTTT.

The rearrangement links TRBV19 to TRBJ2-2; D is perhaps TRBD1 or TRBD2 (5 bases each). This CDR3 comprises 15 residues. From germline, CDR1 is LNHDA and CDR2 SQIVND (reference sequence). The V gene lost 7 bases and the J gene lost 2 bases, with 14 bases spanning the gap. DNA for the CDR3: TGTGCCAGTACCACCGGGACGGAAAACACCGGGGAGCTGTTTTTT. This translates into CASTTGTENTGELFF.

The chain recombines TRBV7-9 with TRBJ2-7, with 9 bases identical to TRBD2. The trim removed 4 bases at V and 3 bases at J, leaving 16 bases unmatched. Germline V gene sequence: CDR1 SEHNR, CDR2 FQNEAQ (reference sequence). The CDR3 is 18 residues long. The CDR3 loop reads CASSSPEKRGRAIYEQYF. CDR3 nucleotides: TGTGCCAGCAGCTCGCCCGAGAAGCGCGGGAGGGCCATCTACGAGCAGTACTTC.

This chain uses TRBV5-1 with TRBJ2-7, with a possible D match to TRBD2 (6 bases). Germline CDR1 SGHRS, CDR2 YFSETQ. This CDR3 is built from 15 residues. Trimming took 0 bases from V and 1 from J, leaving 11 bases between them. CDR3 DNA sequence: TGCGCCAGCAGCTTGGAGGCAGGGAGGTCCTACGAGCAGTACTTC. Encoded protein: CASSLEAGRSYEQYF.

CDR3 protein: CASSKGLAGVYEQFF. The CDR3 nucleotides are TGTGCCAGTAGTAAAGGACTAGCGGGAGTTTATGAGCAGTTCTTC. The chain has TRBV19 and TRBJ2-1; 13 bases are a match to TRBD2. Germline V lookup: CDR1 LNHDA, CDR2 SQIVND (reference sequence). There are 15 residues in the CDR3. The J segment lost 8 bases and the V segment lost 4 bases, leaving 5 bases of the junction unmatched.

This clone was picked up a small number of times. The chain links TRBV5-1 to TRBJ1-3; tentative D call: TRBD1 (6 bases). Trimming took 4 bases from V and 0 from J, leaving 17 bases between them. Germline CDR1 and CDR2: SGHRS and YFSETQ. CDR3 length equals 17 residues. The CDR3 DNA follows: TGCGCCAGCAGCCCTCAACAGGGTGGGAGCTCTGGAAACACCATATATTTT. It codes for CASSPQQGGSSGNTIYF.

This sequence joins TRBV27 and TRBJ2-5; 7 bases are shared with TRBD1. The ends lost 4 bases at V and 6 bases at J; junction bases unmatched: 8. The CDR3 sequence is 14 residues long. Germline V gene data show CDR1 as MNHEY and CDR2 as SMNVEV (reference sequence). The CDR3: CASSSLQGRKTQYF. CDR3 coding DNA: TGTGCCAGCAGTTCATTACAGGGGCGGAAGACCCAGTACTTC.

The chain joins TRBV6-1 to TRBJ2-7; no clear D. Germline CDR1 MNHNS, CDR2 SASEGT. V was pared by 6 bases and J by 4 bases, with 10 bases between. This CDR3 is built from 12 residues. Here the CDR3 reads CASRGVFYEQYF. In DNA, the CDR3 is TGTGCCAGCAGGGGTGTCTTTTACGAGCAGTACTTC.

Points on this clone: Distinct nucleotide sequences in the sample also encode this CDR3. V is TRBV19 and J is TRBJ2-3; D remains unclear. The CDR3 extends over 12 amino acids. The germline V gene has CDR1 LNHDA and CDR2 SQIVND (reference sequence). V shed 1 base and J shed 6 bases, with 5 bases lying between them. The DNA of the CDR3 is TGTGCCAGTAGTATAGGTGGTGATACGCAGTATTTT. It encodes CASSIGGDTQYF.

This clone came up a few times. A junction end diverges from the germline sequence, so it may reflect a read error. This chain connects TRBV10-2 to TRBJ1-5; 7 bases agree with TRBD1. Germline V gives CDR1 WSHSY, CDR2 SAAADI. There are 13 residues in the CDR3. CDR3 nucleotides: TGCGCCAGCACTGAGGGGGCAAGGCAGCCCCAGCATTTT. This encodes CASTEGARQPQHF.

J is TRBJ2-5 and V is TRBV5-4; D possibly corresponds to TRBD1 (5 bases). The CDR3 has 15 residues. With 4 bases removed from V and 3 bases from J, the gap between germline ends came to 16 bases. Germline values: CDR1 SGHNT, CDR2 YYREEE (reference sequence). The CDR3 nucleotides read TGTGCCAGCAGCCAAGATCCTGGCAGGGAAGAGACCCAGTACTTC. Translated, it gives CASSQDPGREETQYF.

This sequence joins TRBV4-3 and TRBJ2-5; perhaps D is TRBD1 or TRBD2 (5 bases each). The CDR3 has 15 amino acids. V was trimmed by 0 bases and J by 14 bases, leaving 22 bases between them. Germline CDR1 LGHNA, CDR2 YSLEER. The CDR3 sequence is CASSQDLSMTGPPYF. CDR3 bases: TGCGCCAGCAGCCAAGACCTTAGCATGACGGGGCCCCCATACTTC.

This chain uses TRBV30 with TRBJ2-5, with TRBD1 matching 7 bases. From germline, CDR1 is GTSNPN and CDR2 SVGIG (reference sequence). V was clipped by 5 bases and J by 4 bases; unmatched bases: 10. The CDR3 runs to 14 residues. DNA of the CDR3: TGTGCCTGGGGAATCGAAACAGGGGTAGAGACCCAGTACTTC. This translates into CAWGIETGVETQYF.